The clone carrying this TCR beta chain has a count of ten or more. Its specificity is unknown. This entry comes from a study of T cells in Graves' hyperthyroidism and ophthalmopathy. Study findings and constraints: Clonotypes that were expanded in thyroid above 0.001 mostly appeared in blood too.

The ends were cut back, 4 bases at V and 4 bases at J, with 20 bases in the middle. Per germline, CDR1 SGHRS and CDR2 YFSETQ. This CDR3 contains 16 residues. Amplification of TCR beta CDR3 regions was performed using RNA transcripts as template. RT-PCR in the first round (using the HTBI primer set) targeted the TCR CDR3. MiXCR was run by TCRdb on the multiplex PCR reads, yielding one entry per CDR3 protein. The sample records approximately 410,000 distinct CDR3 sequences, roughly 14% being singletons. V and J are TRBV5-1 and TRBJ1-1; possible D gene TRBD1, 6 bases. Input material: blood. The receptor was isolated from a man in his late teens or twenties with Graves' ophthalmopathy. CDR3 in amino acids: CASSVPGDNSGTEAFF. In nucleotides, the CDR3 is TGCGCCAGCAGCGTCCCCGGGGACAATTCTGGCACTGAAGCTTTCTTT.